The 4 T cell receptor beta chains given below trace back to one sample, sequenced in a study of T cell clones after liver transplantation. Only in-frame clones appear in the TCRdb table, and some are missing; sequencing was by immunoSEQ multiplex PCR. The table has tens of thousands of clones, 71% seen once; the top ten hold 15%. The sample was CD4+ T cells from blood, taken before liver transplant. The receptors come from a human donor who received a liver transplant.

The chain couples TRBV19 to TRBJ1-1; D gene unclear. This CDR3 is 15 amino acids long. V lost 3 bases, J lost 0 bases, and 11 bases lay in between. CDR1 LNHDA and CDR2 SQIVND come from the germline V gene (reference sequence). As DNA, the CDR3 is TGTGCCAGTAGTATGAGCACGGGGATGAACACTGAAGCTTTCTTT. Translated: CASSMSTGMNTEAFF.

The chain couples TRBV9 to TRBJ1-2; D remains unclear. Germline V gene sequence: CDR1 SGDLS, CDR2 YYNGEE. The CDR3 consists of 14 residues. Trimming shortened V by 0 bases and J by 5 bases, and 11 bases separated the two germline ends. The chain's CDR3 is CASSVDPSNYGYTF. CDR3 nucleotides: TGTGCCAGCAGCGTAGATCCCAGTAATTATGGCTACACCTTC. Looking up the rest from reference TRBV9 and TRBJ1-2 gives the full variable domain: DSGVTQTPKHLITATGQRVTLRCSPRSGDLSVYWYQQSLDQGLQFLIQYYNGEERAKGNILERFSAQQFPDLHSELNLSSLELGDSALYFCASSVDPSNYGYTFGSGTRLTVV.

V and J are TRBV11-1 and TRBJ2-7; D unresolved. The germline gives CDR1 SGHAT, CDR2 FQDESV (reference sequence). The CDR3 spans 15 residues. With 2 bases removed from V and 0 bases from J, the gap between germline ends came to 11 bases. The CDR3 sequence is CASSLPGDPSYEQYF. The CDR3 DNA is TGTGCCAGCAGCTTACCCGGAGACCCCTCCTACGAGCAGTACTTC.

The chain combines TRBV2 with TRBJ2-3; D unclear. Germline assignment: CDR1 SNHLY and CDR2 FYNNEI. The CDR3 extends over 11 amino acids. Trimming took 4 bases from V and 8 from J, leaving 7 bases between them. This chain's CDR3 is CASSVSFTQYF. CDR3 DNA sequence: TGTGCCAGCAGTGTTAGTTTTACGCAGTATTTT.